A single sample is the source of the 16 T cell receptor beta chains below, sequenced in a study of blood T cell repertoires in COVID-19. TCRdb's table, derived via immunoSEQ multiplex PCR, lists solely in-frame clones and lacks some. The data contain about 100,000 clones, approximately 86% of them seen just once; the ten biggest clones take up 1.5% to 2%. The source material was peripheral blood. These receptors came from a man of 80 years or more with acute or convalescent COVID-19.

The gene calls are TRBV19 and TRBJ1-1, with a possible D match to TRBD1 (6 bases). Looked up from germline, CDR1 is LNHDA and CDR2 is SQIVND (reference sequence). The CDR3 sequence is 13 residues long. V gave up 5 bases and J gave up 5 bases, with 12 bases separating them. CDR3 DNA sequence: TGTGCCAGTAGTTTACAGGGTAAAACTGAAGCTTTCTTT. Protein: CASSLQGKTEAFF.

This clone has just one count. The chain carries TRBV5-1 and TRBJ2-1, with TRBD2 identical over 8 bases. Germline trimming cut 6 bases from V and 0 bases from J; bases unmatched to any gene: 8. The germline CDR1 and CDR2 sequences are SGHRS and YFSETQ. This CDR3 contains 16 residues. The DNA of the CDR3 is TGCGCCAGCACCCCGGGAGGGTTAAGCTCCTACAATGAGCAGTTCTTC. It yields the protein CASTPGGLSSYNEQFF.

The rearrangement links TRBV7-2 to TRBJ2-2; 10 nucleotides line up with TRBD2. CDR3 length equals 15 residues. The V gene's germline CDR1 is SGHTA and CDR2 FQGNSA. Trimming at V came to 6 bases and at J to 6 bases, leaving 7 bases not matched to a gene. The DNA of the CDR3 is TGTGCCAGCAGTCAGGGAGCGGGAGGGCCCGGGGAGCTGTTTTTT. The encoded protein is CASSQGAGGPGELFF.

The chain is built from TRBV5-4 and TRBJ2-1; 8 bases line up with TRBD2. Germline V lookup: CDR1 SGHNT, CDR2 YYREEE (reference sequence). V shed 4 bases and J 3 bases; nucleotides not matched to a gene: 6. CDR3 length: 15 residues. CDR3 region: CASSLSGSVYNEQFF. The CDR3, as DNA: TGTGCCAGCAGCCTCAGCGGGAGTGTCTACAATGAGCAGTTCTTC.

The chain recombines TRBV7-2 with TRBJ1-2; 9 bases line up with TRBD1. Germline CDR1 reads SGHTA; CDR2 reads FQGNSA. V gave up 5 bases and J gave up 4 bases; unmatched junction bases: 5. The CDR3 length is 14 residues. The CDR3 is CASSPRTGVYGYTF. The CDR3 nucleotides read TGTGCCAGCAGCCCGAGGACAGGGGTCTATGGCTACACCTTC. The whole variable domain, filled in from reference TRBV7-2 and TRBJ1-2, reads GAGVSQSPSNKVTEKGKDVELRCDPISGHTALYWYRQSLGQGLEFLIYFQGNSAPDKSGLPSDRFSAERTGGSVSTLTIQRTQQEDSAVYLCASSPRTGVYGYTFGSGTRLTVV.

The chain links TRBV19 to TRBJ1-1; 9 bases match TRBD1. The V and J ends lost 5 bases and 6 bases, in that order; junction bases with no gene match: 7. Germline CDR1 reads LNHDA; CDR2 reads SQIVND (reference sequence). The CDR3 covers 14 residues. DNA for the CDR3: TGTGCCAGTAGTTCCCGGGACAGGGAGGCTGAAGCTTTCTTT. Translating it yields CASSSRDREAEAFF.

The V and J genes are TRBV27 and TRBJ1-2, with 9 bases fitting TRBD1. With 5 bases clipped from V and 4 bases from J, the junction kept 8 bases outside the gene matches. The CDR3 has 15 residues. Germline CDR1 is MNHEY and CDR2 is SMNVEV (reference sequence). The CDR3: CASSPGTGHIYGYTF. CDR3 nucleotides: TGTGCCAGCAGTCCCGGGACAGGGCATATCTATGGCTACACCTTC.

The CDR3 nucleotides are TGTGCCAGCAGCCTTGTAGCGGGAGTGTCCTACGAGCAGTACTTC. It specifies CASSLVAGVSYEQYF. This rearrangement joins TRBV11-2 to TRBJ2-7, with 9 nucleotides matching TRBD2. Germline values: CDR1 SGHAT, CDR2 FQNNGV. V shed 5 bases, J shed 1 base, and the junction held 6 bases outside the gene matches. The CDR3 sequence is 15 residues long.

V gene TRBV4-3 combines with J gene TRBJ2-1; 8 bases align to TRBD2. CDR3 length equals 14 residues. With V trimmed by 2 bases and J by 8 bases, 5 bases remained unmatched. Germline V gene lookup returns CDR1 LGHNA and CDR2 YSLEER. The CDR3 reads CASSQSGGFDEQFF. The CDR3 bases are TGCGCCAGCAGCCAATCGGGGGGGTTCGATGAGCAGTTCTTC.

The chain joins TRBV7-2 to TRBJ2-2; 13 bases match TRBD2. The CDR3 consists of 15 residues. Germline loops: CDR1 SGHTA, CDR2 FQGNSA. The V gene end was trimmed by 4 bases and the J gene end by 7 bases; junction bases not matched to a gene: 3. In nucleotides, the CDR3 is TGTGCCAGCAGCTACACTAGCGGGAGGGGCGGGGAGCTGTTTTTT. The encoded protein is CASSYTSGRGGELFF.

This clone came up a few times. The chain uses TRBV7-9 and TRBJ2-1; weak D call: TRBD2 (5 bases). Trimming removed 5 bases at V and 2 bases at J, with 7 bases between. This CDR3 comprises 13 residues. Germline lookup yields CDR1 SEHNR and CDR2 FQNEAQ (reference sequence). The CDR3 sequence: CASSPGTYNEQFF. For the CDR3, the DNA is TGTGCCAGCAGCCCCGGGACCTACAATGAGCAGTTCTTC.

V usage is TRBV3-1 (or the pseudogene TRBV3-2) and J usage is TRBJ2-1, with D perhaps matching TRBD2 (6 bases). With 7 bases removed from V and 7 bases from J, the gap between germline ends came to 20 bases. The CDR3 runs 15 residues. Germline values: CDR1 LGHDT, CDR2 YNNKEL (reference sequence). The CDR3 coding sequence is TGTGCCAGCACCCGAGGGTTCGGGAGTCGGAATGAGCAGTTCTTC. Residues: CASTRGFGSRNEQFF.

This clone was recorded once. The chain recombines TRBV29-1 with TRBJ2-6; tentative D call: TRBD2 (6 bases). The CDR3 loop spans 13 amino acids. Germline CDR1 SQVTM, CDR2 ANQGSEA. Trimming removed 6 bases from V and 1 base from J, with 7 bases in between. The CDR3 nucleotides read TGCAGCGTGCGGGGTTCTGGGGCCAACGTCCTGACTTTC. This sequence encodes CSVRGSGANVLTF.

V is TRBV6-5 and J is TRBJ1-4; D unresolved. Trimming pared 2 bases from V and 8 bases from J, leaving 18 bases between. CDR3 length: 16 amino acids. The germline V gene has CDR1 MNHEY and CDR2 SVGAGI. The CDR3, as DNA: TGTGCCAGCAGTTACGGACCTCCGGGGAACGGGGAAAAACTGTTTTTT. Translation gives CASSYGPPGNGEKLFF.

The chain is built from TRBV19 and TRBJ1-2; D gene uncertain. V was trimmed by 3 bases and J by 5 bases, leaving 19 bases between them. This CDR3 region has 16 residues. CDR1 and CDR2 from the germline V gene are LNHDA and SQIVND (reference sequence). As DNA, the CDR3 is TGTGCCAGTAGTATTCTCGGAGGTCTGCTCCGGTATGGCTACACCTTC. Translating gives CASSILGGLLRYGYTF. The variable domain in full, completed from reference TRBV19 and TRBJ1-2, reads DGGITQSPKYLFRKEGQNVTLSCEQNLNHDAMYWYRQDPGQGLRLIYYSQIVNDFQKGDIAEGYSVSREKKESFPLTVTSAQKNPTAFYLCASSILGGLLRYGYTFGSGTRLTVV.

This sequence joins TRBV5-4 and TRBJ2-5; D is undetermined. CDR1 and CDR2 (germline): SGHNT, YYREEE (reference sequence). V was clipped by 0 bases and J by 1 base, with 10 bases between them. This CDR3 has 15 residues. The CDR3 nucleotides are TGTGCCAGCAGCTTGGAAGGCGGCAGCCAAGAGACCCAGTACTTC. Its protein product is CASSLEGGSQETQYF. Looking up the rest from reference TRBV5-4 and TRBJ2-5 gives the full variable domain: ETGVTQSPTHLIKTRGQQVTLRCSSQSGHNTVSWYQQALGQGPQFIFQYYREEENGRGNFPPRFSGLQFPNYSSELNVNALELDDSALYLCASSLEGGSQETQYFGPGTRLLVL.